This T cell receptor (beta chain) originates from a study of OX40 agonist ivuxolimab in advanced cancers. This CDR3 spans 13 amino acids. The V gene's germline CDR1 is LNHDA and CDR2 SQIVND (reference sequence). The V gene lost 3 bases and the J gene lost 2 bases, with 8 bases spanning the gap. Measured with immunoSEQ multiplex PCR; TCRdb has only the in-frame clones, and not every one. This table holds roughly 26,000 clones, 75% to 85% found once. This clonotype originated in an adult with an advanced solid tumor such as melanoma, head and neck, liver or kidney cancer. Sequenced here: CD4+ or CD8+ T cells sorted from blood, sampled in a trial of the OX40 agonist ivuxolimab. The chain recombines TRBV19 with TRBJ2-7; D assignment may be TRBD1 or TRBD2 (5 bases each). For the CDR3, the DNA is TGTGCCAGTAGTATTACGGGACCCTACGAGCAGTACTTC. It translates to CASSITGPYEQYF.